This T cell receptor (beta chain) is from a study of T cell responses to AZD1222 COVID-19 vaccine. The table came from immunoSEQ multiplex PCR; TCRdb's copy has only in-frame clones and leaves some out. The sample includes over 150,000 clones, about 83% of them seen just once. CDR3 length equals 14 residues. From germline, CDR1 is MNHEY and CDR2 SVGAGI. Trimming removed 7 bases from V and 2 bases from J; junction bases left unmatched: 4. The study's findings and limits: The donor group comprised mostly white British people and more females; the analysis possibly underestimated clonal diversity. Distributed over spike, vaccine-associated CD4 TCRs predominated at 160-218 and 743-854.

This clone has a single count. Antigen specificity is unknown. The origin of this receptor is an adult who received the AZD1222 COVID-19 vaccine. The chain combines TRBV6-5 with TRBJ2-2; 7 bases map to TRBD1. The material was peripheral blood, obtained 28 days after the second AZD1222 dose. The CDR3 region has the DNA TGTGCCAGCACTACAGGGGATAACACCGGGGAGCTGTTTTTT. It encodes CASTTGDNTGELFF.